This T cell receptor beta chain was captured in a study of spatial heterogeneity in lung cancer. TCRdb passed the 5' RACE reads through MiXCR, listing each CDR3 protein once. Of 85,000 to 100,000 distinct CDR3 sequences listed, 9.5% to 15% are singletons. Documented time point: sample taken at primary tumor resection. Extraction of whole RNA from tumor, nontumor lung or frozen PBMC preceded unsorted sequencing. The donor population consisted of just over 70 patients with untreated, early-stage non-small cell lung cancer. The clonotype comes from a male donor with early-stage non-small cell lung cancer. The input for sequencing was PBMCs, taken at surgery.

The CDR3 protein is CATWGGGNQPQHF. CDR3 DNA sequence: TGTGCCACCTGGGGGGGCGGCAATCAGCCCCAGCATTTT. V is TRBV28 and J is TRBJ1-5; the D gene is possibly TRBD1 (6 bases). Trimming shortened V by 10 bases and J by 2 bases, and 12 bases separated the two germline ends. The CDR3 is 13 amino acids. Germline V gives CDR1 MDHEN, CDR2 SYDVKM.